The present T cell receptor (beta chain) was sequenced within a study of T cell responses to AZD1222 COVID-19 vaccine. Trimming shortened V by 0 bases and J by 6 bases, and 6 bases separated the two germline ends. Looked up from germline, CDR1 is MRHNA and CDR2 is SNTAGT. There are 12 residues in the CDR3. This clone appeared once. Profiling relied on immunoSEQ multiplex PCR, and the TCRdb table lists in-frame clones only, not all of them. The sample has 110,000 or so clones, 85% to 90% seen once. This receptor was taken from an adult in good health. The sample consisted of peripheral blood, taken on day 0 of AZD1222 vaccination. The rearrangement joins TRBV6-4 to TRBJ2-7; TRBD1 is a possible D gene (5 bases). CDR3 region: CASSDSRGEQYF. CDR3 DNA: TGTGCCAGCAGTGACTCAAGGGGCGAGCAGTACTTC.